The clone carrying this TCR beta chain has just a few counts. Germline V gene sequence: CDR1 SGHTA, CDR2 FQGTGA. V lost 0 bases and J 5 bases, leaving 8 bases between the germline ends. This CDR3 comprises 14 residues. TCRdb fed the RT-PCR reads into MiXCR, producing one record per CDR3 protein. The repertoire has 650,000 to 800,000 distinct CDR3 sequences, 12% to 15% of them found once; the top ten carry 3.6%. What was sequenced was memory CD4+ T cells from blood. This clonotype was sampled from a female donor in good health, serving as a healthy control. This chain uses TRBV7-3 with TRBJ1-5, with D uncertain. The CDR3 DNA reads TGTGCCAGCAGCTTAACACAGTTCTATCAGCCCCAGCATTTT. Translating it yields CASSLTQFYQPQHF. The variable domain in full, with the rest retrieved from reference TRBV7-3 and TRBJ1-5, is GAGVSQTPSNKVTEKGKYVELRCDPISGHTALYWYRQSLGQGPEFLIYFQGTGAADDSGLPNDRFFAVRPEGSVSTLKIQRTERGDSAVYLCASSLTQFYQPQHFGDGTRLSIL.